This T cell receptor beta chain emerged from a study of T-cell reconstitution after alpha-beta-depleted transplantation in children. The germline CDR1 and CDR2 sequences are ENHRY and SYGVKD. This CDR3 has 16 amino acids. V was cut by 10 bases and J by 1 base, with 19 bases left in between. This clonotype has at least ten counts. Its antigen is undetermined. Study outcomes and limitations: By one year post-transplant, T-cell counts and diversity largely arose from T cells that were newly produced.

As it was prepared, the TCRbeta library received unique molecular identifiers. TCRdb called the PCR reads again in MiXCR, with one record for every CDR3 protein. The data contain hundreds of thousands of distinct CDR3 sequences, around 13% of them singletons. This chain uses TRBV10-3 with TRBJ2-2; TRBD1 or TRBD2 may be the D gene (5 bases each). The receptor was isolated from a girl aged 2 to 9 with congenital amegakaryocytic thrombocytopenia, due to receive a stem cell transplant. This material consisted of PBMCs, taken before TCRalphabeta/CD19-depleted stem cell transplant. This chain's CDR3 is CATAGTTALNTGELFF. The CDR3 nucleotides are TGTGCCACCGCCGGGACCACCGCCCTGAACACCGGGGAGCTGTTTTTT.